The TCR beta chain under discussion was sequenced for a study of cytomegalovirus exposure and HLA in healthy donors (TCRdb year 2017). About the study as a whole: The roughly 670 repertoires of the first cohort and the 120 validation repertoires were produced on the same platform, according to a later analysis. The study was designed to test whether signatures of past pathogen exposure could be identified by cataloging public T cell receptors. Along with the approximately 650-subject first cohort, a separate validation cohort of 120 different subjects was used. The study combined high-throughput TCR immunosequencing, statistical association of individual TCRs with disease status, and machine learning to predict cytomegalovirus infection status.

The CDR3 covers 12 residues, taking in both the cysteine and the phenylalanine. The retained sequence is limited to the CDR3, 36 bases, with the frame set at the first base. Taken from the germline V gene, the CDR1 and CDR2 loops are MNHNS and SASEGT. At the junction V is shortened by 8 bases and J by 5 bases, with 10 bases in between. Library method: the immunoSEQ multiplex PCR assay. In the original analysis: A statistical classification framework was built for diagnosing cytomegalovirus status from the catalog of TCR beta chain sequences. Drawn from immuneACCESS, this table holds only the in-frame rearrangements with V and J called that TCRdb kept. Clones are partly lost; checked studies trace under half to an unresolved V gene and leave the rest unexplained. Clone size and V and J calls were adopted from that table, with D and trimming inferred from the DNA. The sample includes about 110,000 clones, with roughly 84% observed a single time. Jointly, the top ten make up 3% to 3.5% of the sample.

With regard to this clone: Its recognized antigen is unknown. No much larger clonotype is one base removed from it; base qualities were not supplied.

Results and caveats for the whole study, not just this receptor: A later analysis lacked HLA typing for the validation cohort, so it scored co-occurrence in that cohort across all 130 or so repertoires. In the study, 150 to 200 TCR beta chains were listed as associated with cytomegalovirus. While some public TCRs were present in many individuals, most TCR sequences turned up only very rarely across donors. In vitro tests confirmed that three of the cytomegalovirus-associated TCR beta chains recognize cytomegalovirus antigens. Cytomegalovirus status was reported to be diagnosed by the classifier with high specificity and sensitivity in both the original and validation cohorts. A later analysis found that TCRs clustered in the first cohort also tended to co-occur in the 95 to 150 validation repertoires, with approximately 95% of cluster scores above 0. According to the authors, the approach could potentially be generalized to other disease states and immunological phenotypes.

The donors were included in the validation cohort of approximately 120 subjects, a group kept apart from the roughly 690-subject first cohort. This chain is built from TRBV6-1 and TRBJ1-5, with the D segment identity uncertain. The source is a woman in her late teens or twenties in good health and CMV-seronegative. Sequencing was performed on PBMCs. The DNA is TGTGCCAGCCATAGCGTGGATCAGCCCCAGCATTTT. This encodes CASHSVDQPQHF.